This T cell receptor beta chain originates from a study of graft-versus-host responses after intestinal transplantation. This clone appeared once. Its antigen is unknown. This table comes from immunoSEQ multiplex PCR, and its TCRdb copy is limited to in-frame clones, with some not included. This table holds about 96,000 clones, 80% to 95% found once. The CDR3 totals 14 residues. CDR1 MNHNS and CDR2 SASEGT come from the germline V gene. The germline V and J ends were trimmed by 5 bases and 5 bases, with 13 bases remaining between them. This sample comprised unstimulated CD4+ T cells sorted from spleen or lymph node cells, obtained before intestinal transplant. This clonotype was sampled from a human donor who received an intestinal transplant. The genes are TRBV6-1 and TRBJ1-5; weak D call: TRBD1 (5 bases). DNA for the CDR3: TGTGCCAGCAGTCTGGGGGGTGGGGATCAGCCCCAGCATTTT. Encoded protein: CASSLGGGDQPQHF.